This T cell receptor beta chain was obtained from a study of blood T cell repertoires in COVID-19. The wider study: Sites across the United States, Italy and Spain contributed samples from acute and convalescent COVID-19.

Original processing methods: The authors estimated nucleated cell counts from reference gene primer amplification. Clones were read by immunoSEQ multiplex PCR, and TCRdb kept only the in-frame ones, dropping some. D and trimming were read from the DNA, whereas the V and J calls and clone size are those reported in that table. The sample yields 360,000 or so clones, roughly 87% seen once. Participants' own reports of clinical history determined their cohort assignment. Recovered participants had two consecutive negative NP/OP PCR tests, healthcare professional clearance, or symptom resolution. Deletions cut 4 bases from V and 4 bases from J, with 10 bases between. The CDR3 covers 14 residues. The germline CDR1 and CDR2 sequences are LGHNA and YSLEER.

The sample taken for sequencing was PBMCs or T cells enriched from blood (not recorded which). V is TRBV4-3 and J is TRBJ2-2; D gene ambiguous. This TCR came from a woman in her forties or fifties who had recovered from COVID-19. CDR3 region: CASSLGVGTGELFF. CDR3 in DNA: TGCGCCAGCAGCCTAGGAGTCGGCACCGGGGAGCTGTTTTTT.